The 15 T cell receptor beta chains presented below share a single source sample, sequenced in a study of T cell responses to AZD1222 COVID-19 vaccine. The repertoire was sequenced with immunoSEQ multiplex PCR; TCRdb's copy has only in-frame clones and lacks some. The sample consists of 200,000 or so clones, roughly 92% of them appearing once. This specimen was peripheral blood, taken 28 days after the second AZD1222 dose. Receptors were obtained from an adult who received the AZD1222 COVID-19 vaccine.

V gene TRBV7-3 combines with J gene TRBJ2-7; no clear D. V was pared by 2 bases and J by 3 bases, with 8 bases between. CDR1 is SGHTA, CDR2 FQGTGA, per germline. The CDR3 extends over 13 amino acids. CDR3 in DNA: TGTGCCAGCAGCTTAGGCCAGCACTACGAGCAGTACTTC. Translating gives CASSLGQHYEQYF. Supplemented by reference TRBV7-3 and TRBJ2-7, the full variable domain reads GAGVSQTPSNKVTEKGKYVELRCDPISGHTALYWYRQSLGQGPEFLIYFQGTGAADDSGLPNDRFFAVRPEGSVSTLKIQRTERGDSAVYLCASSLGQHYEQYFGPGTRLTVT.

The V and J genes are TRBV7-9 and TRBJ1-4; D possibly corresponds to TRBD1 (5 bases). Germline V CDR1 and CDR2: SEHNR, FQNEAQ (reference sequence). The CDR3 sequence is 16 residues long. V lost 5 bases and J lost 7, with 20 bases in between. The chain's CDR3 is CASSPTRGAAGEKLFF. The CDR3 nucleotides are TGTGCCAGCAGCCCAACTAGGGGAGCGGCAGGTGAAAAACTGTTTTTT.

The chain couples TRBV11-2 to TRBJ1-1; D is unresolved. CDR3 length: 13 residues. CDR1 and CDR2 from the germline V gene are SGHAT and FQNNGV. V was pared by 1 base and J by 2 bases, with 5 bases between. CDR3 DNA sequence: TGTGCCAGCAGCTTAGCGGGAAACACTGAAGCTTTCTTT. Amino acid sequence: CASSLAGNTEAFF.

The DNA of the CDR3 is TGTGCCAGCAGTGAATTCGGGTCAGGGGCGGCCCGTGGAAACACCATATATTTT. Its translation: CASSEFGSGAARGNTIYF. The rearrangement joins TRBV25-1 to TRBJ1-3, with a possible D match to TRBD1 (6 bases). This CDR3 has 18 amino acids. V shed 1 base and J shed 3 bases, with 19 bases lying between them. The germline CDR1 and CDR2 sequences are MGHDK and SYGVNS.

The gene calls are TRBV7-9 and TRBJ1-4; 7 positions agree with TRBD1. Trimming took 5 bases from V and 7 from J; bases not matched to a gene: 7. The germline CDR1 and CDR2 sequences are SEHNR and FQNEAQ (reference sequence). This CDR3 has 14 amino acids. The CDR3 is CASSIPGGVEKLFF. In DNA, the CDR3 is TGTGCCAGCAGCATCCCAGGGGGAGTTGAAAAACTGTTTTTT.

The chain has TRBV10-1 and TRBJ1-1; D is unresolved. Trimming removed 0 bases at V and 5 bases at J, with 16 bases between. This CDR3 comprises 16 residues. Germline V gene data show CDR1 as WNHNN and CDR2 as SYGVQD (reference sequence). The CDR3 region has the DNA TGCGCCAGCAGTGAGTCTAGCAATTTAAGAGTGACTGAAGCTTTCTTT. It is translated as CASSESSNLRVTEAFF.

V is TRBV2 and J is TRBJ1-5, with a weak D call TRBD1 (5 bases). V lost 6 bases to trimming and J lost 0 bases, with 9 bases between them. Germline CDR1 reads SNHLY; CDR2 reads FYNNEI. The CDR3 consists of 14 residues. As DNA, the CDR3 is TGTGCCAGCAGCGGGGGGTATAGCAATCAGCCCCAGCATTTT. It specifies CASSGGYSNQPQHF.

This chain uses TRBV28 with TRBJ1-3; D unresolved. The CDR3 runs 15 residues. From germline, CDR1 is MDHEN and CDR2 SYDVKM. V lost 1 base and J lost 2, with 9 bases in between. CDR3 sequence (DNA): TGTGCCAGCAGTTTATTTGGCAGTCCTGGAAACACCATATATTTT. Amino acids: CASSLFGSPGNTIYF.

This clone has a handful of counts. The chain uses TRBV27 and TRBJ2-2; 7 positions agree with TRBD1. Germline assignment: CDR1 MNHEY and CDR2 SMNVEV (reference sequence). J gave up 1 base and V 4 bases, and 3 bases lay outside the gene matches. This CDR3 has 15 amino acids. The CDR3 here is CASSSRDRNTGELFF. The CDR3 DNA follows: TGTGCCAGCAGTTCCCGGGACAGGAACACCGGGGAGCTGTTTTTT.

The chain is built from TRBV2 and TRBJ2-7, with a tentative D call TRBD1 (5 bases). This CDR3 contains 15 residues. Per germline, CDR1 SNHLY and CDR2 FYNNEI. The V end lost 3 bases, the J end lost 0 bases, and 12 bases lay between the germline ends. DNA for the CDR3: TGTGCCAGCAGTGATTTTAGGGGTAGCTCCTACGAGCAGTACTTC. This codes for CASSDFRGSSYEQYF.

The V and J genes are TRBV7-3 and TRBJ2-3, with D unresolved. Between the trimmed V and J ends, which lost 5 bases and 2 bases, there was a span of 14 bases. Germline CDR1 is SGHTA and CDR2 is FQGTGA. The CDR3 has 15 amino acids. CDR3 protein: CASSLSRTPTDTQYF. The CDR3 bases are TGTGCCAGCAGCCTATCGAGGACCCCCACAGATACGCAGTATTTT.

The genes are TRBV5-8 and TRBJ2-3; TRBD1 is a possible D gene (5 bases). The V end was cut by 0 bases, the J end by 6 bases, with 11 bases between. The CDR3 length is 14 residues. The germline V gene encodes CDR1 SGHTS and CDR2 YDEGEE. The CDR3 region has the DNA TGTGCCAGCAGCTTGGAGGGGATTTTGGATACGCAGTATTTT. It specifies CASSLEGILDTQYF.

V and J are TRBV11-1 and TRBJ1-1; D call uncertain. The CDR3 spans 14 residues. Trimming pared 7 bases from V and 6 bases from J, leaving 18 bases between. Germline CDR1 reads SGHAT; CDR2 reads FQDESV (reference sequence). The CDR3 DNA is TGTGCCAGCACCTCCAGGACGGGGAGCTCTGAAGCTTTCTTT. Its translation is CASTSRTGSSEAFF.

The rearrangement joins TRBV4-1 to TRBJ1-4; a possible D gene is TRBD1 (6 bases). This CDR3 contains 17 residues. The V end was cut by 4 bases, the J end by 5 bases, with 20 bases between. In germline, CDR1 is MGHRA, CDR2 YSYEKL. The CDR3 protein is CASSRFLNREGNEKLFF. In DNA form, the CDR3 reads TGCGCCAGCAGCCGCTTCCTCAACAGGGAGGGGAATGAAAAACTGTTTTTT.

J is TRBJ2-1 and V is TRBV6-5; possible D gene TRBD1, 6 bases. Trimming took 2 bases from V and 6 from J, leaving 14 bases between them. This CDR3 contains 15 residues. Germline loops: CDR1 MNHEY, CDR2 SVGAGI. The CDR3 spells CASSYGRGFRNEQFF. The CDR3 nucleotides read TGTGCCAGCAGTTACGGAAGGGGGTTCCGCAATGAGCAGTTCTTC.